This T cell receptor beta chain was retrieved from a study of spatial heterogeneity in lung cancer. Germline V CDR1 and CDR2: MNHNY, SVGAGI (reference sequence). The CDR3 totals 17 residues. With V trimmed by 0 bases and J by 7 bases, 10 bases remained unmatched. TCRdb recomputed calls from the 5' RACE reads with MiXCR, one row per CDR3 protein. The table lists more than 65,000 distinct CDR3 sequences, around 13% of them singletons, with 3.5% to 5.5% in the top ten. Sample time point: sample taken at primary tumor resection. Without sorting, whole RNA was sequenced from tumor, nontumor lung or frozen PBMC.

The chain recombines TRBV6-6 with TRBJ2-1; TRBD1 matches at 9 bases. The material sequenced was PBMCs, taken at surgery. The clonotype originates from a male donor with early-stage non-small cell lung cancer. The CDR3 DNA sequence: TGTGCCAGCAGTTACTCCTTGGGACAGGGCGCGTCAAATGAGCAGTTCTTC. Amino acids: CASSYSLGQGASNEQFF.